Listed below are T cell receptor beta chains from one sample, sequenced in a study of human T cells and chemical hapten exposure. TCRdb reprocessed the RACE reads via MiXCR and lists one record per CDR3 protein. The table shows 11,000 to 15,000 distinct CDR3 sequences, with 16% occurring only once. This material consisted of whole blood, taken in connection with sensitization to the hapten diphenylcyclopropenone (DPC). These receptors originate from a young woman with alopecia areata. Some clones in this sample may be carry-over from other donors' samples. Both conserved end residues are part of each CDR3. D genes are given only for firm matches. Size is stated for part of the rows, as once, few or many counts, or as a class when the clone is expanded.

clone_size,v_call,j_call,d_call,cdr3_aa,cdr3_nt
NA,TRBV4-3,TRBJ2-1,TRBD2,CASSQGVSGSHNEQFF,TGCGCCAGCAGCCAAGGGGTTAGCGGGAGTCACAATGAGCAGTTCTTC
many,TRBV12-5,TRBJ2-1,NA,CASGELGGLNNEQFF,TGTGCTAGTGGAGAGCTCGGGGGACTTAACAATGAGCAGTTCTTC
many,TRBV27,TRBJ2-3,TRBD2,CATTPSGGLSYTDTQYF,TGTGCCACCACCCCGAGCGGGGGCCTAAGTTACACAGATACGCAGTATTTT
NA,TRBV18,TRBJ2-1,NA,CASSPPERIEQFF,TGTGCCAGCTCACCTCCCGAAAGAATTGAGCAGTTCTTC
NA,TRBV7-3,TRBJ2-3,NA,CASSHDTDTQYF,TGTGCCAGCAGCCACGACACAGATACGCAGTATTTT
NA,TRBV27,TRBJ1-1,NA,CASFSRMNTEAFF,TGTGCCAGCTTTTCTCGCATGAACACTGAAGCTTTCTTT
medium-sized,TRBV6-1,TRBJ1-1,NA,CASSEQSGANTEAFF,TGTGCCAGCAGTGAACAATCAGGGGCGAACACTGAAGCTTTCTTT
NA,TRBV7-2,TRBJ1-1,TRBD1,CASSRSSDRGSEAFF,TGTGCCAGCAGCCGGAGCTCAGACAGGGGCTCTGAAGCTTTCTTT
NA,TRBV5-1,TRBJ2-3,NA,CASSLAPRDTQYF,TGCGCCAGCAGCTTGGCACCGAGAGATACGCAGTATTTT
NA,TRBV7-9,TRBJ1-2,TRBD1,CASSSLGTDSYGYTF,TGTGCCAGCAGCTCCTTAGGGACAGATTCCTATGGCTACACCTTC
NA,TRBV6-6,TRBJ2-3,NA,CASGSPRQDTQYF,TGTGCCAGCGGCTCCCCCCGACAAGATACGCAGTATTTT
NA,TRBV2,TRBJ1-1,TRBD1,CASSGQGGPEAFF,TGTGCCAGCAGTGGACAGGGCGGCCCTGAAGCTTTCTTT
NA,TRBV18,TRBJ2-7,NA,CASSLKPDSTYEQYF,TGTGCCAGCTCACTTAAACCGGACAGTACCTACGAGCAGTACTTC
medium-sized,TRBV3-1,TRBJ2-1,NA,CASSQGGMGFAFF,TGTGCCAGCAGCCAAGGTGGAATGGGGTTTGCGTTCTTC
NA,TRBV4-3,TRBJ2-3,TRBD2,CASSMGGGTQYF,TGCGCCAGCAGCATGGGCGGGGGTACGCAGTATTTT
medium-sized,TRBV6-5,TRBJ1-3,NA,CASNQGGASGNTIYF,TGTGCCAGCAACCAAGGGGGGGCATCGGGAAACACCATATATTTT
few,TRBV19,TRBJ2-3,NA,CASSPRGRLGADTQYF,TGTGCCAGTAGTCCCCGGGGGCGCTTAGGGGCAGATACGCAGTATTTT
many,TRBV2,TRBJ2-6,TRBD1,CASSYLTGTGNVLTF,TGTGCCAGCAGTTATCTGACAGGGACAGGCAACGTCCTGACTTTC
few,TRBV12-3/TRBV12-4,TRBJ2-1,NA,CASRRDLFDGEQFF,TGTGCCAGCAGGAGGGACTTATTCGACGGTGAGCAGTTCTTC
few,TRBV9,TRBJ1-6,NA,CASSVAPDNNSPLHF,TGTGCCAGCAGCGTAGCGCCAGATAATAATTCACCCCTCCACTTT
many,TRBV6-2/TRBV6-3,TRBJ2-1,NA,CASNLDGYNEQFF,TGTGCCAGCAATCTCGACGGTTACAATGAGCAGTTCTTC
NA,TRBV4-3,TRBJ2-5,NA,CASSQDSGTQYF,TGCGCCAGCAGCCAAGATAGCGGGACCCAGTACTTC
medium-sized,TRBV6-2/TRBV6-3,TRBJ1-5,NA,CASSYSGLQPQHF,TGTGCCAGCAGTTACTCGGGATTACAGCCCCAGCATTTT
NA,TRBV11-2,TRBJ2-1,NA,CASSFTQDYNEQFF,TGTGCCAGCAGCTTCACACAGGACTACAATGAGCAGTTCTTC
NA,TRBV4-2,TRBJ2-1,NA,CASSQRTQVTISYNEQFF,TGTGCCAGCAGCCAAAGAACCCAGGTAACTATCTCCTACAATGAGCAGTTCTTC
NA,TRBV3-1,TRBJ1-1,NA,CASSQYLDTEAFF,TGTGCCAGCAGCCAATACCTAGACACTGAAGCTTTCTTT
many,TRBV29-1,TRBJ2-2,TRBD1,CSVQGGSGVRELFF,TGCAGCGTCCAAGGGGGCTCAGGGGTCCGGGAGCTGTTTTTT
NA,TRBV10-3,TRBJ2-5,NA,CAISEGGETQYF,TGTGCCATCAGTGAAGGGGGAGAGACCCAGTACTTC
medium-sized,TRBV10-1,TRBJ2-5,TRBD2,CASSELGLAGEKETQYF,TGCGCCAGCAGTGAGTTAGGACTAGCGGGGGAAAAAGAGACCCAGTACTTC
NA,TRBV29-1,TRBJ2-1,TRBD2,CSGSSGGSAGEQFF,TGCAGCGGGTCTAGCGGGGGGTCAGCGGGTGAGCAGTTCTTC
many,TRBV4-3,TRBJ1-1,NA,CASSQAPGEAFF,TGCGCCAGCAGCCAAGCTCCGGGTGAAGCTTTCTTT
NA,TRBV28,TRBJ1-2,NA,CASSLLGRSSYGYTF,TGTGCCAGCAGTTTATTGGGGCGCAGTTCCTATGGCTACACCTTC
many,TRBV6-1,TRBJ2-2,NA,CASRDREDTGELFF,TGTGCCAGCAGAGACAGAGAGGACACCGGGGAGCTGTTTTTT
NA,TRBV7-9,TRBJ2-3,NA,CASSSGTLTDTQYF,TGTGCCAGCAGCTCCGGGACTCTCACAGATACGCAGTATTTT
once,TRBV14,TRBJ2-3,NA,CASSQATQVFPTDTQYF,TGTGCCAGCAGCCAGGCAACCCAGGTGTTCCCCACAGATACGCAGTATTTT
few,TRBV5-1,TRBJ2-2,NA,CASSFSVGGTGELFF,TGCGCCAGCAGCTTTTCTGTTGGAGGCACCGGGGAGCTGTTTTTT
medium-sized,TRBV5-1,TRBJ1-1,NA,CASSLDINTEAFF,TGCGCCAGCAGCTTGGATATAAACACTGAAGCTTTCTTT
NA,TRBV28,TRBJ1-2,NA,CASSMPDVVNYGYTF,TGTGCCAGCAGTATGCCAGATGTAGTTAACTATGGCTACACCTTC
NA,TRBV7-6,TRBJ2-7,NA,CASSLGPTFYEQYF,TGTGCCAGCAGCTTAGGACCGACCTTCTACGAGCAGTACTTC
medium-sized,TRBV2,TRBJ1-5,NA,CASSDWGPYQPQHF,TGTGCCAGCAGTGATTGGGGGCCTTATCAGCCCCAGCATTTT
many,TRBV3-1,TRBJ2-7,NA,CASSQVENEQYF,TGTGCCAGCAGCCAAGTGGAAAACGAGCAGTACTTC
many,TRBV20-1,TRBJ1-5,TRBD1,CSARPGGGNQPQHF,TGCAGTGCTAGGCCAGGGGGCGGCAATCAGCCCCAGCATTTT
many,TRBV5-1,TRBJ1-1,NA,CASSLVPDMNTEAFF,TGCGCCAGCAGCTTGGTCCCAGATATGAACACTGAAGCTTTCTTT
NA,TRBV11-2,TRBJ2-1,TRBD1,CASSLDSYGQGFLKEQFF,TGTGCCAGCAGCTTAGATTCTTACGGACAGGGCTTTCTAAAGGAGCAGTTCTTC
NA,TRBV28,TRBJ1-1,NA,CASSLLGPNTEAFF,TGTGCCAGCAGTTTACTGGGCCCGAACACTGAAGCTTTCTTT
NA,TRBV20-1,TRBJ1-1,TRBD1,CSALFLDRGRGNTEAFF,TGCAGTGCTCTATTTCTGGACAGGGGGAGAGGGAACACTGAAGCTTTCTTT
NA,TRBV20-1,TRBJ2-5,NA,CSARGGRETQYF,TGCAGTGCTAGAGGGGGGCGTGAGACCCAGTACTTC
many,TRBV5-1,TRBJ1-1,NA,CASSLAQTGPNTEAFF,TGCGCCAGCAGCTTGGCTCAGACAGGCCCGAACACTGAAGCTTTCTTT
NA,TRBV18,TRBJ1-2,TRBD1,CASSRDREGGYTF,TGTGCCAGTTCCCGGGACAGGGAAGGTGGCTACACCTTC
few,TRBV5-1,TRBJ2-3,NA,CASSLGNLADTQYF,TGCGCCAGCAGCTTGGGAAATTTGGCAGATACGCAGTATTTT
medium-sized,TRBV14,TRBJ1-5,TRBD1,CASSHRRQGLGSNQPQHF,TGTGCCAGCAGCCACCGGAGACAGGGTTTGGGCAGCAATCAGCCCCAGCATTTT
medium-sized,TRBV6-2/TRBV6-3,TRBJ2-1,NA,CASSYSRANNEQFF,TGTGCCAGCAGTTACTCGAGAGCCAACAATGAGCAGTTCTTC
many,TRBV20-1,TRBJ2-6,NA,CSARDPIYGANVLTF,TGCAGTGCTAGAGACCCCATCTATGGGGCCAACGTCCTGACTTTC
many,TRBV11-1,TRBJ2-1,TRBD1,CASSLYRGRNEQFF,TGTGCCAGCAGCTTGTACAGGGGGCGGAATGAGCAGTTCTTC
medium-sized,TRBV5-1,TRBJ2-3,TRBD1,CASSWGQNTDTQYF,TGCGCCAGCAGCTGGGGACAGAACACAGATACGCAGTATTTT
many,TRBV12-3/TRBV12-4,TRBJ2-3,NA,CASSLARPTDTQYF,TGTGCCAGCAGTTTAGCAAGACCCACAGATACGCAGTATTTT
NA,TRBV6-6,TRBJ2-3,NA,CASSPTLGTDTQYF,TGTGCCAGCAGCCCTACCCTGGGGACAGATACGCAGTATTTT